The present TCR beta chain was sequenced within a study of blood T cell repertoires in COVID-19. How the authors handled the data: Estimated nucleated cell counts came from reference gene primer amplification. Produced via immunoSEQ multiplex PCR; TCRdb's table is partial and in-frame only. The V and J calls and clone size are taken from that table; D and trimming were inferred from the DNA. The data contain roughly 100,000 clones, about four fifths of them singletons. The germline V gene has CDR1 MNHEY and CDR2 SVGAGI. With 2 bases clipped from V and 4 bases from J, the junction kept 1 base outside the gene matches. The CDR3 runs 14 residues.

Sequenced: peripheral blood. This receptor was obtained from a man aged 40-55 years with active or convalescent COVID-19. The chain links TRBV6-5 to TRBJ1-1, with TRBD1 matching over 10 bases. CDR3 nucleotide sequence: TGTGCCAGCAGTTACCGACAGGGGGCCACTGAAGCTTTCTTT. Amino acids: CASSYRQGATEAFF.